The TCR beta chain described here comes from a study of T cells in Graves' hyperthyroidism and ophthalmopathy. Findings and caveats of the study: Ophthalmopathy was told apart from stable hyperthyroidism by a 13 V-J model.

Notes on this clonotype: Its specificity is not known.

Germline lookup yields CDR1 MDHEN and CDR2 SYDVKM. Trimming shortened V by 7 bases and J by 0 bases, and 13 bases separated the two germline ends. The CDR3 sequence is 14 residues long. Regions amplified from RNA transcripts were the TCR beta CDR3 regions. In the first-round RT-PCR of the TCR CDR3, the HTBI primer set was used. MiXCR, run by TCRdb on the multiplex PCR reads, gives a single entry per CDR3 protein. The sample consists of roughly 250,000 distinct CDR3 sequences, 15% to 20% of them appearing once. Sequencing was performed on blood. The rearrangement joins TRBV28 to TRBJ2-7; possibly TRBD2 for D (6 bases). The sequence derives from a woman aged 18-30 years with Graves' ophthalmopathy. The CDR3 sequence is CASTLGGSSYEQYF. Here the CDR3 DNA reads TGTGCCAGCACCCTGGGAGGCAGCTCCTACGAGCAGTACTTC.